The following is a T cell receptor (beta chain) sequence with its context. There is no known antigen for this receptor. No clone much larger than this one lies a single base away; base qualities are absent. The data originate from a study of blood T cell repertoires in COVID-19 (dated by TCRdb to about 2020). With respect to the entire study: The collaborator samples originated in the United States, Italy and Spain and spanned the acute and convalescent phases of COVID-19. The material from the prospective study consisted of cDNA or gDNA derived from T cells, B-cell-depleted T cells, or PBMCs. Subjects who had been exposed to COVID-19, were actively infected with it, or had recovered from it provided the deeply sampled blood TCRbeta repertoires that made up the dataset. The repertoires were released in a freely available public database meant as a resource for research on the immune response to SARS-CoV-2. The samples were drawn from the first 160 participants of the ongoing ImmuneRACE study and from 1,254 subjects provided by 6 global collaborators. The sample metadata nearly always contained a de-identified subject ID, COVID-19 status, age in years and sex. Where available, HLA class I and class II types were taken from metadata supplied by the sample provider and were not determined by assay-based typing.

Each collaborating institution followed its own protocols to collect whole blood in K2EDTA tubes. Collaborator samples were shipped for TCRbeta analysis as frozen whole blood, isolated PBMCs, or DNA extracted from either sample type. Overall results and qualifications from the work: How much clinical and demographic metadata was included differed by source and by participant, and the metadata was provided uncurated.

CDR1 is given as MNHEY and CDR2 as SVGEGT, both from the germline V gene. Reading from cysteine to phenylalanine, the CDR3 counts 14 amino acids. Of all the DNA, just the CDR3 is kept, 42 bases in frame from base 1. Clipping removes 6 bases from V and 5 bases from J, with 7 as the unmatched junction base count. TCRbeta CDR3 regions were amplified from genomic DNA using the immunoSEQ Assay, a bias-controlled multiplex PCR. The paper's data handling went like this. Nucleated cell counts per sample were estimated from amplification of reference gene primers within the assay. To quantify the absolute abundance of each unique TCRbeta CDR3 rearrangement, sequence reads were collapsed and filtered. For each sample, productive Simpson clonality was calculated as the square root of Simpson's diversity index across productive rearrangements. TCRdb carries this immuneACCESS record with in-frame sequences only. Its versions omit some clonotypes, under half of them owing to an unresolved V gene in the studies checked, with the rest unexplained. That table is the source of V, J and clone size, and D and trimming were worked out from the DNA. The sample contains around 68,000 clones, roughly 89% of them found a single time. 8.2% of the sample rests with the top ten.

The chain employs TRBV6-2 or TRBV6-3 and TRBJ2-5, with 9 bases matching TRBD2. The origin of this receptor is a man in his forties or fifties with active COVID-19. Sequenced sample: peripheral blood. The DNA sequence is given as TGTGCCAGCAGCCGGGGACTAGCTTGGGAGACCCAGTACTTC. Translated, this gives CASSRGLAWETQYF.